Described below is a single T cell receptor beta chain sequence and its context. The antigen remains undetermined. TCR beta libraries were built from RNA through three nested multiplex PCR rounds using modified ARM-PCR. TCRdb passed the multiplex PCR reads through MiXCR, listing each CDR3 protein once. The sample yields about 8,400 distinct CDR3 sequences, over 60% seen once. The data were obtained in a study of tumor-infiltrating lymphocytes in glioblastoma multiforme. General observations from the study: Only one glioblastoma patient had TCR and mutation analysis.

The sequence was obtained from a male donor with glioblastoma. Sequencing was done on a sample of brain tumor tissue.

In DNA, the CDR3 is TGCAGTGCTAGAGAGGGACTGGCGGGGCAAGATCAGTTCTTC. This sequence encodes CSAREGLAGQDQFF. V is TRBV20-1 and J is TRBJ2-1; perhaps TRBD2 as D (6 bases). V was shortened by 0 bases and J by 13 bases, with 19 bases between the two germline ends. Germline-derived CDR1 and CDR2 are DFQATT and SNEGSKA (reference sequence). This CDR3 has 14 residues.